These T cell receptor beta chains were read from a single sample in a study of naive and memory T cell subsets. TCRdb passed the UMI-ligation and nested PCR reads through MiXCR, listing each CDR3 protein once. There are tens of thousands of distinct CDR3 sequences in the sample; about 10% occur only once, and roughly 18% lies in the top ten. Sequencing was performed on effector memory CD4+ T cells from blood. The receptors were gathered from a human donor in good health. Both conserved end residues are part of each CDR3. The order of the fields is clone size, V gene, D gene, J gene, CDR3 length, CDR3 DNA, CDR3 protein. The D gene is left open where the match is weak. Clone size is not always given. Where it is, it says once, few, many or a class for expanded clones.

many,TRBV29-1,NA,TRBJ1-2,12,TGCAGCGTTGAAGTTCGGCGGGGGGGCTACACCTTC,CSVEVRRGGYTF
few,TRBV14,NA,TRBJ2-5,14,TGTGCCAGCAGCCAAGATTCGCAGGGTCGGACCCAGTACTTC,CASSQDSQGRTQYF
few,TRBV2,TRBD1,TRBJ2-1,13,TGTGCCAGCAGAACCGGGGGACAGGAGGGGCAGTTCTTC,CASRTGGQEGQFF
NA,TRBV6-1,NA,TRBJ2-1,14,TGTGCGATTAGACCGGCCGGTGTCTACAATGAGCAGTTCTTC,CAIRPAGVYNEQFF
few,TRBV3-1,NA,TRBJ2-7,14,TGTGCCAGCAGCCAACTCGGACAATTCGGCGAGCAGTACTTC,CASSQLGQFGEQYF
few,TRBV15,NA,TRBJ2-3,15,TGTGCCACCAGCATTACAGGGAAACACACAGATACGCAGTATTTT,CATSITGKHTDTQYF
many,TRBV15,NA,TRBJ2-3,15,TGTGCCCCTAAGCCGGGACTCACAATCACAGATACGCAGTATTTT,CAPKPGLTITDTQYF
NA,TRBV6-6,TRBD2,TRBJ2-7,18,TGTGCCAGCAGACCATGGACTAGCGGGATGGGCAGGGTGGACGAGCAGTACTTC,CASRPWTSGMGRVDEQYF
NA,TRBV6-5,TRBD2,TRBJ2-2,14,TGTGCCAGCAGGCTAGCGGGGTTTACCGGGGAGCTGTTTTTT,CASRLAGFTGELFF
NA,TRBV28,NA,TRBJ1-5,14,TGTGCCAGCAGTTCCTCGGTTAGCAATCAGCCCCAGCATTTT,CASSSSVSNQPQHF
many,TRBV4-2,NA,TRBJ2-5,15,TGTGCCAGCAGCCAAGAACAGACCCCAAGGGAGACCCAGTACTTC,CASSQEQTPRETQYF
few,TRBV6-2/TRBV6-3,NA,TRBJ1-5,17,TGTGCCAGCAGTTACTCGAGCAGGTCTGTACGAAATCAGCCCCAGCATTTT,CASSYSSRSVRNQPQHF
large,TRBV29-1,NA,TRBJ1-1,14,TGCAGCGTTGATCAGGGTTGGTTGAACACTGAAGCTTTCTTT,CSVDQGWLNTEAFF
medium-sized,TRBV29-1,NA,TRBJ1-2,12,TGCAGCGGGGCAGCAGGCGGGCGAGGCTACACCTTC,CSGAAGGRGYTF
few,TRBV11-2,NA,TRBJ2-7,15,TGTGCCAGCAGCTTAGATCGACGGATCTCCTACGAGCAGTACTTC,CASSLDRRISYEQYF
few,TRBV12-3/TRBV12-4,NA,TRBJ1-2,15,TGTGCCAGCAGTCACGCCAGACGGCCGGATCGGGGCTACACCTTC,CASSHARRPDRGYTF
few,TRBV12-3/TRBV12-4,TRBD2,TRBJ2-1,14,TGTGCCAGCAGTTCGTATGAAGAGTCGGGGGGACTGTTCTTC,CASSSYEESGGLFF
NA,TRBV20-1,TRBD2,TRBJ2-1,15,TGCAGTGCTAGCCCGACTAGCGGGAGAGTAGGTGAGCAGTTCTTC,CSASPTSGRVGEQFF
few,TRBV20-1,TRBD2,TRBJ2-2,18,TGCAGTGCTATTGACCTAGCGGGGGGCCCTAAAAGGGCCGGGGAGCTGTTTTTT,CSAIDLAGGPKRAGELFF
few,TRBV18,TRBD1,TRBJ2-5,15,TGTGCCAGCTCACCAGGGACAGGAGACCAAGAGACCCAGTACTTC,CASSPGTGDQETQYF
NA,TRBV4-1,TRBD1,TRBJ1-2,14,TGCGCCAGCAGCCACAAGGACAGGGCTGGAGGCTACACCTTC,CASSHKDRAGGYTF
few,TRBV12-3/TRBV12-4,TRBD2,TRBJ2-3,14,TGTGCCAGCAGCGTGGGAGGGGGCACAGATACGCAGTATTTT,CASSVGGGTDTQYF
few,TRBV24-1,NA,TRBJ1-1,14,TGTGCCACCAGTGATTTGGGACGGGGCACTGAAGCTTTCTTT,CATSDLGRGTEAFF
NA,TRBV5-6,TRBD1,TRBJ1-1,15,TGTGCCAGCAGCTTGGCTGGCAGGGGGCCGACTGAAGCTTTCTTT,CASSLAGRGPTEAFF
NA,TRBV28,NA,TRBJ1-6,13,TGTGCCAGCAGTTTCACGCTGGGCTCACCCCTCCACTTT,CASSFTLGSPLHF
NA,TRBV19,NA,TRBJ1-1,13,TGTGCCAGTATCGGAAAGGGACCCACTGAAGCTTTCTTT,CASIGKGPTEAFF
many,TRBV18,TRBD2,TRBJ2-3,17,TGTGCCAGCTCACGTGAGGCTAGCGGGAGCAAAGCAGATACGCAGTATTTT,CASSREASGSKADTQYF
few,TRBV7-2,TRBD1,TRBJ1-2,13,TGTGCCAGCAGCTTAGCGCAGGGGGAAAGCTACACCTTC,CASSLAQGESYTF
medium-sized,TRBV6-2/TRBV6-3,TRBD1,TRBJ2-5,14,TGTGCCAGCAGCCCTCACGGGACAGGAGAGACCCAGTACTTC,CASSPHGTGETQYF
few,TRBV6-5,NA,TRBJ2-3,12,TGTGCCAGCACGGACAGCACAGATACGCAGTATTTT,CASTDSTDTQYF
many,TRBV11-2,TRBD2,TRBJ2-1,15,TGTGCCAGCAGCTTAGTGCGGGGGGCCTACAATGAGCAGTTCTTC,CASSLVRGAYNEQFF
many,TRBV5-1,TRBD1,TRBJ1-2,15,TGCGCCAGTAGGACAGGAACCGGGATCAACCGGGGCTACACCTTC,CASRTGTGINRGYTF
NA,TRBV30,NA,TRBJ1-5,12,TGTGCCTGGAGTAAGGGCCATCAGCCCCAGCATTTT,CAWSKGHQPQHF
NA,TRBV7-2,NA,TRBJ1-6,15,TGTGCCAGCAGCCCTAGAGGACTGCAAAATTCACCCCTCCACTTT,CASSPRGLQNSPLHF
few,TRBV4-2,TRBD2,TRBJ2-3,15,TGTGCCAGCAGCCAACTAGCGGGAACCACAGATACGCAGTATTTT,CASSQLAGTTDTQYF
NA,TRBV12-3/TRBV12-4,NA,TRBJ1-1,11,TGTGCCAGCAGTTCTGGGTTTGAAGCTTTCTTT,CASSSGFEAFF
medium-sized,TRBV20-1,NA,TRBJ2-1,13,TGCAGTGCTAGTGGGTTTCGCCTCAATGAGCAGTTCTTC,CSASGFRLNEQFF
few,TRBV3-1,TRBD1,TRBJ2-7,16,TGTGCCAGCAGCCGAGGGATACGACAGGGCTCCTACGAGCAGTACTTC,CASSRGIRQGSYEQYF
medium-sized,TRBV3-1,TRBD1,TRBJ1-5,13,TGTGCCAGCAGCTATGAGGGGGCCCGGCCCCAGCATTTT,CASSYEGARPQHF
NA,TRBV6-4,NA,TRBJ1-2,13,TGTGCCAGCAGTGACGGACCCAACTATGGCTACACCTTC,CASSDGPNYGYTF
few,TRBV5-1,NA,TRBJ2-1,12,TGCGCCAGCAGCCGTGACGGAGGTGAGCAGTTCTTC,CASSRDGGEQFF
many,TRBV14,NA,TRBJ2-1,16,TGTGCCAGCAGCCAAGAACGCCTAGCTGTATACAATGAGCAGTTCTTC,CASSQERLAVYNEQFF
few,TRBV24-1,NA,TRBJ2-1,12,TGTGCCGCGGGGACGAGGGTAGATGAGCAGTTCTTC,CAAGTRVDEQFF
many,TRBV7-2,TRBD1,TRBJ1-5,14,TGTGCCAGCAGCTTCAGGGGGCCGAATCAGCCCCAGCATTTT,CASSFRGPNQPQHF
few,TRBV20-1,TRBD1,TRBJ2-6,15,TGCAGTGCTCCCCGGACAGGGGCAGGGGCCAACGTCCTGACTTTC,CSAPRTGAGANVLTF
many,TRBV9,TRBD2,TRBJ2-1,17,TGTGCCAGCAACCAGGGACTAGCGGGACCCTCCTACAATGAGCAGTTCTTC,CASNQGLAGPSYNEQFF
many,TRBV28,NA,TRBJ1-5,14,TGTGCCAGCAGGAAGGCATTTAGCAATCAGCCCCAGCATTTT,CASRKAFSNQPQHF
few,TRBV7-9,NA,TRBJ2-2,11,TGTGCCAGCAGGGAGGCCGGGGAGCTGTTTTTT,CASREAGELFF
many,TRBV29-1,NA,TRBJ1-4,13,TGCAGCGTCGAGGTTTTGGGGGCGGGAAAACTGTTTTTT,CSVEVLGAGKLFF
many,TRBV7-8,TRBD1,TRBJ2-1,15,TGTGCCAGCAGCTTAGGGCAGGGGGCCTACAATGAGCAGTTCTTC,CASSLGQGAYNEQFF